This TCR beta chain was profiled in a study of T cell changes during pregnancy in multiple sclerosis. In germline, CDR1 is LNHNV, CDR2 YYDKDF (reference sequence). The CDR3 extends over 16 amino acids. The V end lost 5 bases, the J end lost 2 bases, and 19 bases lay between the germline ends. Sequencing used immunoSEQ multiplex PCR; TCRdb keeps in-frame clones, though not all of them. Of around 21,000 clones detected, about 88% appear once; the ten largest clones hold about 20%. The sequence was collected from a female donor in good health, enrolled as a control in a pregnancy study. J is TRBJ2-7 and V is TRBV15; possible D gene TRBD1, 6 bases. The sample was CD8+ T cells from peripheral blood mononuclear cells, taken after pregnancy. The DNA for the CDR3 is TGTGCCACCAGCGTATCGACAGGCTACGAAGCCTACGAGCAGTACTTC. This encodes CATSVSTGYEAYEQYF.